The 9 T cell receptor beta chains listed next were all sequenced from one sample in a study of regulatory T cells in long-lasting Graves disease. Stated time point: newly diagnosed GD, antithyroid drugs for less than 3 months. PBMC RNA was the source of the TCR library. The authors built TCR beta libraries using iRepertoire HTBI primers and Arm-PCR of CDR3 regions. TCRdb itself ran the multiplex PCR reads through MiXCR, one entry per CDR3 protein. The sample carries roughly 420,000 distinct CDR3 sequences, 12% to 15% recorded once. The same specimen was also included in a second study, on T cells in Graves' hyperthyroidism and ophthalmopathy.

Sequenced here: peripheral blood mononuclear cells (PBMCs), sampled at new diagnosis, from a patient treated with antithyroid drugs. Source of these receptors: a woman aged 50 to 60 with Graves disease.

This clonotype has at least ten counts. The chain uses TRBV3-1 and TRBJ1-5; possible D gene TRBD1, 5 bases. The CDR3 loop spans 18 amino acids. V was clipped by 0 bases and J by 2 bases, with 17 bases between them. CDR1 is LGHDT and CDR2 is YNNKEL in the germline V gene (reference sequence). DNA of the CDR3: TGTGCCAGCAGCCAAGATACCCCGGGGGAGGGAGGCAATCAGCCCCAGCATTTT. This gives the protein CASSQDTPGEGGNQPQHF.

The table lists this clonotype with many counts. The rearrangement joins TRBV5-1 to TRBJ2-3; D gene uncertain. Germline V CDR1 and CDR2: SGHRS, YFSETQ. The CDR3 consists of 12 residues. The V end was cut by 4 bases, the J end by 5 bases, with 8 bases between. The CDR3 sequence: CASSPIGDTQYF. In nucleotides, the CDR3 is TGCGCCAGCAGCCCGATCGGAGATACGCAGTATTTT. Full variable domain (remainder filled in from reference TRBV5-1 and TRBJ2-3): KAGVTQTPRYLIKTRGQQVTLSCSPISGHRSVSWYQQTPGQGLQFLFEYFSETQRNKGNFPGRFSGRQFSNSRSEMNVSTLELGDSALYLCASSPIGDTQYFGPGTRLTVL.

The sample holds many counts of this clonotype. This sequence joins TRBV11-2 and TRBJ1-1; D remains unclear. The CDR3 contains 14 residues. Germline V gene sequence: CDR1 SGHAT, CDR2 FQNNGV. The ends were cut back, 3 bases at V and 0 bases at J, with 8 bases in the middle. The CDR3 reads CASSLQDMNTEAFF. In nucleotides, the CDR3 is TGTGCCAGCAGCTTGCAAGACATGAACACTGAAGCTTTCTTT.

This clonotype was seen repeatedly, ten times or more. The chain employs TRBV20-1 and TRBJ2-1; the D is unclear. CDR3 length: 13 amino acids. V was pared by 3 bases and J by 3 bases, with 9 bases between. CDR1 DFQATT and CDR2 SNEGSKA come from the germline V gene (reference sequence). The DNA for the CDR3 is TGCAGTGCTAGTTATAGGCGCTACAATGAGCAGTTCTTC. It encodes CSASYRRYNEQFF.

The chain couples TRBV3-1 to TRBJ2-1, with 11 bases lining up with TRBD2. The CDR3 runs 18 residues. Trimming removed 2 bases from V and 0 bases from J; junction bases left unmatched: 6. The germline CDR1 and CDR2 sequences are LGHDT and YNNKEL (reference sequence). Written as DNA, the CDR3 is TGTGCCAGCAGCCAAATTCCTAGCGGGAGGCCCTCCTACAATGAGCAGTTCTTC. Translated, it gives CASSQIPSGRPSYNEQFF.

Worth noting for this clonotype: A much larger clone differs by one base, so this may be a read error. This CDR3 reads CASSLKVASGGSYNEQYF. The DNA of the CDR3 is TGTGCCAGCAGCTTAAAAGTGGCGTCGGGAGGGTCCTACAATGAGCAGTACTTC. The chain has TRBV7-9 and TRBJ2-7; 8 nucleotides agree with TRBD2. Trimming cost V 2 bases and J 7 bases; bases outside gene matches: 19. The germline CDR1 and CDR2 sequences are SEHNR and FQNEAQ (reference sequence). This CDR3 is built from 18 residues.

This clonotype was picked up many times. The chain recombines TRBV2 with TRBJ2-1; D is possibly TRBD2 (7 bases). CDR3 size: 15 residues. V lost 8 bases, J lost 1 base, and 15 bases lay in between. The germline V gene encodes CDR1 SNHLY and CDR2 FYNNEI. CDR3 DNA sequence: TGTGCCAGCCGAGGGGGGGGCCGGTCCTACAATGAGCAGTTCTTC. Protein: CASRGGGRSYNEQFF. Supplemented by reference TRBV2 and TRBJ2-1, the full variable domain reads EPEVTQTPSHQVTQMGQEVILRCVPISNHLYFYWYRQILGQKVEFLVSFYNNEISEKSEIFDDQFSVERPDGSNFTLKIRSTKLEDSAMYFCASRGGGRSYNEQFFGPGTRLTVL.

This chain joins TRBV5-1 and TRBJ2-1; 7 bases agree with TRBD2. V gave up 5 bases and J gave up 15 bases; unmatched junction bases: 17. Per germline, CDR1 SGHRS and CDR2 YFSETQ. CDR3 length: 14 residues. The CDR3 DNA follows: TGCGCCAGCAGTCCCCTGGCGGGAGACCCGGTGCCGTTCTTC. Amino acids: CASSPLAGDPVPFF.

This clonotype turned up a few times. The rearrangement uses TRBV4-1 and TRBJ1-1; 7 bases line up with TRBD1. CDR1 MGHRA and CDR2 YSYEKL come from the germline V gene. V lost 1 base to trimming and J lost 4 bases; unmatched junction nucleotides: 6. The CDR3 is 15 residues long. The DNA of the CDR3 is TGCGCCAGCAGCCAAGCCCAGGGGGGAGGCACTGAAGCTTTCTTT. Translating gives CASSQAQGGGTEAFF.